This TCR beta chain was observed in a study of metastatic and nonmetastatic thyroid tumors. TCRdb reassembled clones from the PCR reads with MiXCR. This sample has more than 20,000 clones; roughly 11% occur once, and the top ten carry roughly 29%. This clone was seen ten or more times. No treatment had been given to any patient before thyroid surgery. V lost 0 bases, J lost 2 bases, and 9 bases stayed unmatched. The V gene's germline CDR1 is SGHDN and CDR2 FVKESK. The CDR3 contains 17 residues. The receptor was isolated from a female donor with papillary thyroid cancer or a benign thyroid nodule (not recorded which). Some clones in this sample may be carry-over from other donors' samples. This rearrangement joins TRBV14 to TRBJ1-2, with TRBD1 identical over 7 bases. The material sequenced was blood. CDR3 coding DNA: TGTGCCAGCAGCCAAGATTATCGACAGGGCACCAACTATGGCTACACCTTC. Its protein is CASSQDYRQGTNYGYTF.